This TCR beta chain was sequenced during a study of T cells in Graves' hyperthyroidism and ophthalmopathy. The CDR3 has 13 amino acids. The germline V gene has CDR1 LGHDT and CDR2 YNNKEL (reference sequence). The V gene end was trimmed by 6 bases and the J gene end by 4 bases; junction bases not matched to a gene: 5. Amplification of TCR beta CDR3 regions used RNA as the template. HTBI primers drove first-round RT-PCR of the TCR CDR3. TCRdb re-called the multiplex PCR reads through MiXCR, storing one row per CDR3 protein. This table holds about 180,000 distinct CDR3 sequences, approximately 15% found once. At least ten counts were recorded for this clonotype.

This clonotype was obtained from a woman in her forties or fifties with Graves' hyperthyroidism. This chain uses TRBV3-1 with TRBJ1-1; TRBD1 agrees at 7 bases. Source material: blood. The CDR3 loop reads CASRHNRGTEAFF. Written as DNA, the CDR3 is TGTGCCAGCAGACACAACAGGGGCACTGAAGCTTTCTTT.